What follows is one T cell receptor beta chain and its context. The protocol was immunoSEQ multiplex PCR, while the TCRdb copy is restricted to in-frame clones and leaves out a portion. In the table there are 35,000 to 45,000 clones, roughly 87% of which are singletons. The sample originates from a study of T cell changes during pregnancy in multiple sclerosis. The CDR3 runs to 21 residues. V lost 7 bases and J lost 4, with 34 bases in between. Germline CDR1 and CDR2: MNHGY and SAAAGT. The rearrangement links TRBV6-8 to TRBJ2-2; a possible D gene is TRBD2 (6 bases). The sequenced sample was CD4+ T cells from peripheral blood mononuclear cells, obtained after pregnancy. The TCR comes from a female donor with multiple sclerosis, enrolled in a pregnancy study. In nucleotides, the CDR3 is TGTGCCAGCACTCCAGGGACTCAAACCGGTGCAGAAGACGAGGGCACCGGGGAGCTGTTTTTT. Translation: CASTPGTQTGAEDEGTGELFF.